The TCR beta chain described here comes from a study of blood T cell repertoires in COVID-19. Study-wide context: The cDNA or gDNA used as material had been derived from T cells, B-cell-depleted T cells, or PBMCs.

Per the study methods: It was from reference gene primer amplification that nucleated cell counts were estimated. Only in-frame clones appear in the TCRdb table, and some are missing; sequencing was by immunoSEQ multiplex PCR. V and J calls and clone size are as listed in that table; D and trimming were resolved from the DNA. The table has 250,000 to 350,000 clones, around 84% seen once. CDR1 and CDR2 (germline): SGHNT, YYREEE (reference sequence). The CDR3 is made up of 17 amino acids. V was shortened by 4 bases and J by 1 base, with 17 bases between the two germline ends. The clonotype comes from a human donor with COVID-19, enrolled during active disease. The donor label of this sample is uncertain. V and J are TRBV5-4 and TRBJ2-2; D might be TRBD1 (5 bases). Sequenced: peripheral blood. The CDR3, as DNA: TGTGCCAGCAGCCCTGAAATTGACAGAATGAACACCGGGGAGCTGTTTTTT. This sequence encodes CASSPEIDRMNTGELFF.